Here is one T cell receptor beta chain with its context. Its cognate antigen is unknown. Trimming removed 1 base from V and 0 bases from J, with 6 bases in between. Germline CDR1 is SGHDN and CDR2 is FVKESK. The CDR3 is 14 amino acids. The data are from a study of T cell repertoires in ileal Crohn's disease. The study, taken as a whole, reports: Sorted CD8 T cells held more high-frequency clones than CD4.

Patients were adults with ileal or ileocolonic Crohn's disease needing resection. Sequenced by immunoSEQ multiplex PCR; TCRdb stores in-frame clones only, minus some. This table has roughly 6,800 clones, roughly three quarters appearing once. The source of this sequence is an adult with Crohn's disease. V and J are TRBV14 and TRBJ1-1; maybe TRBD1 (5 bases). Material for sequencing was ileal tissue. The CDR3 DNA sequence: TGTGCCAGCAGCCAAGGACAGCTGAACACTGAAGCTTTCTTT. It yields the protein CASSQGQLNTEAFF.